This is a list of T cell receptor beta chains from one sample in a study of T-cell memory formation after mild COVID-19. MiXCR, applied by TCRdb to the 5' RACE reads, yields one record per CDR3 protein. The sample lists roughly 370,000 distinct CDR3 sequences, about 16% occurring once. The sequenced sample consisted of PBMCs or a T cell subset sorted from them (not recorded which). Every receptor here comes from a man between 18 and 35 years old who had mild COVID-19 (a few samples of this study predate the infection). Cell type and time point are not known. The CDR3 runs from the conserved cysteine through the conserved F or W. Each record gives: J gene, clone size, D gene, V gene, CDR3 DNA, CDR3 protein. A D gene is named only where the DNA matches it firmly. Clone size is given for some rows only: seen once, a few or many times, or a class if the clone is expanded.

TRBJ2-3,few,NA,TRBV2,TGTGCCAGCAGTGGTCCCCAGGGGAGCACAGATACGCAGTATTTT,CASSGPQGSTDTQYF
TRBJ1-3,few,NA,TRBV19,TGTGCCAGTATAAAGGCGGCGGGAAACACCATATATTTT,CASIKAAGNTIYF
TRBJ1-2,NA,NA,TRBV5-1,TGCGCCAGCAGCTTGGACGGTGCTAACTATGGCTACACCTTC,CASSLDGANYGYTF
TRBJ2-3,NA,TRBD2,TRBV20-1,TGCAGTGCAACTAGCGGGGGGGCCGCTGGTACGCAGTATTTT,CSATSGGAAGTQYF
TRBJ2-3,few,NA,TRBV4-3,TGCGCCAGCAGCCAAGAACCGACAGCTAGCACAGATACGCAGTATTTT,CASSQEPTASTDTQYF
TRBJ2-3,few,NA,TRBV21-1,TGTGCCAGCAGCACTCCAGCGGGACAAAGTACAGATACGCAGTATTTT,CASSTPAGQSTDTQYF
TRBJ1-3,NA,TRBD1,TRBV4-1,TGCGCCAGCAGCCAAGTTACAGGGGGTGCAAACACCATATATTTT,CASSQVTGGANTIYF
TRBJ2-2,few,NA,TRBV20-1,TGCAGTGCTAGACTCCAGGGGGGGTACACCGGGGAGCTGTTTTTT,CSARLQGGYTGELFF
TRBJ1-6,NA,NA,TRBV6-5,TGTGCCAGCAGTTACCGGCGGGACTCACCCCTCCACTTT,CASSYRRDSPLHF
TRBJ1-1,few,TRBD1,TRBV4-3,TGCGCCAGCAGGGGGACAGCTGGGGCCACTGAAGCTTTCTTT,CASRGTAGATEAFF
TRBJ2-1,many,NA,TRBV12-3/TRBV12-4,TGTGCCAGCTCCTCTTCTAAGTACAATGAGCAGTTCTTC,CASSSSKYNEQFF
TRBJ2-3,NA,NA,TRBV5-1,TGCGCCAGCAGCTTGTTCGGGGTAGGCACAGATACGCAGTATTTT,CASSLFGVGTDTQYF
TRBJ1-5,NA,NA,TRBV20-1,TGCAGTGCTGGTTCAGGGACGGATGGAGCCCAGCATTTT,CSAGSGTDGAQHF
TRBJ2-4,NA,NA,TRBV18,TGTGCCAGCTCACCAAGGGCAGCGGAACGGGGCTACTTC,CASSPRAAERGYF
TRBJ2-3,NA,NA,TRBV4-2,TGTGCCAGCAGCCAAGGGAGCGGTTTGTTCGATACGCAGTATTTT,CASSQGSGLFDTQYF